The 8 T cell receptor beta chains given below trace back to one sample, sequenced in a study of monozygotic twins with inflammatory bowel disease. Reprocessing the 5' RACE reads, TCRdb reports a single entry for every CDR3 protein and omits DNA. This sample lists about 380,000 distinct CDR3 sequences; its ten largest clones have just over 2.5%. Sequenced input: blood. All receptors derive from a human donor with ulcerative colitis or Crohn's disease, or a healthy co-twin of an affected twin (not recorded which).

This sequence joins TRBV5-1 and TRBJ1-1. This CDR3 contains 15 residues. In germline, CDR1 is SGHRS, CDR2 YFSETQ. CDR3 protein: CASSLGPREDTEAFF. The entire variable domain, with the rest obtained from reference TRBV5-1 and TRBJ1-1, is as follows: KAGVTQTPRYLIKTRGQQVTLSCSPISGHRSVSWYQQTPGQGLQFLFEYFSETQRNKGNFPGRFSGRQFSNSRSEMNVSTLELGDSALYLCASSLGPREDTEAFFGQGTRLTVV.

The rearrangement uses TRBV6-5 and TRBJ2-7. This CDR3 spans 12 amino acids. Germline V gene data show CDR1 as MNHEY and CDR2 as SVGAGI. The CDR3 loop is CASSPDPYEQYF.

The chain is built from TRBV12-3 or TRBV12-4 and TRBJ1-5. This CDR3 region has 16 residues. The CDR3 is CASSLANGLTNQPQHF.

The chain couples TRBV6-5 to TRBJ2-5; the TRBD1 assignment by TCRdb is unverifiable without DNA. Germline V gene sequence: CDR1 MNHEY, CDR2 SVGAGI. This CDR3 is built from 15 residues. CDR3: CASSYGGPTEETQYF.

The V call is TRBV7-8, the J call TRBJ2-3; the TCRdb call, TRBD2, lacks DNA for checking. Germline V gene lookup returns CDR1 SGHVS and CDR2 FQNEAQ. This CDR3 region has 17 residues. CDR3 residues: CASSGRQTSESTDTQYF.

The chain carries TRBV11-2 and TRBJ1-6; TCRdb calls TRBD1, which cannot be checked without DNA. CDR1 and CDR2 from the germline V gene are SGHAT and FQNNGV. The length of the CDR3 is 13 residues. The CDR3 loop reads CASSLEITGALHF.

The J gene is TRBJ2-2, the V gene TRBV7-9. CDR3 length: 12 amino acids. The germline V gene has CDR1 SEHNR and CDR2 FQNEAQ (reference sequence). CDR3: CASIGNTGELFF.

The gene calls are TRBV3-1 and TRBJ2-5. Germline V gene sequence: CDR1 LGHDT, CDR2 YNNKEL (reference sequence). The CDR3 has 15 residues. The CDR3 reads CASSQEPTSRETQYF.